The T cell receptor (beta chain) under discussion was sequenced for a study of blood T cell repertoires in COVID-19. Here immunoSEQ multiplex PCR was the method, and the copy in TCRdb shows in-frame clones only, minus some. The sample carries 150,000 to 200,000 clones, more than 85% recorded once. CDR3 size: 15 residues. V lost 7 bases, J lost 1 base, and 5 bases stayed unmatched. Sequenced material: peripheral blood. The origin of this receptor is a man between 65 and 85 years old with active or convalescent COVID-19. V and J are TRBV23-1 and TRBJ1-5; 9 nucleotides agree with TRBD1. TRBV23-1 is sorted into the ORF group, with uncertain function. This CDR3 is CASKQGAQSNQPQHF. The CDR3 coding sequence is TGCGCCAGCAAACAGGGGGCGCAAAGCAATCAGCCCCAGCATTTT.